The rows below give T cell receptor beta chains drawn from one sample of a study of lung T cells in sarcoidosis with Löfgren's syndrome. A single record per CDR3 protein comes from TCRdb applying MiXCR to the reads. Of around 21,000 distinct CDR3 sequences in the sample, 20% to 25% were seen once. Input material: CD4+ T cells from PBMCs. These receptors were obtained from a human donor with sarcoidosis (Löfgren's syndrome or another form), or a control subject (not recorded which). Both conserved end residues are part of each CDR3. Fields, in order: CDR3 DNA, CDR3 protein, V gene, J gene, D gene, clone size. D genes are given only for firm matches. Size is stated for part of the rows, as once, few or many counts, or as a class when the clone is expanded.

CDR3nt: TGTGCCAGCAGCCGAGCTATGCGCCGCTACGAGCAGTACTTC
CDR3aa: CASSRAMRRYEQYF
v_gene: TRBV3-1
j_gene: TRBJ2-7
d_gene: .
abundance: .

CDR3nt: TGTGCCAGCAATAGGGGGAGGCTAGCCAAAAACATTCAGTACTTC
CDR3aa: CASNRGRLAKNIQYF
v_gene: TRBV11-2
j_gene: TRBJ2-4
d_gene: .
abundance: many

CDR3nt: TGTGCCAGCAGTGACCCCCCCCGGGACAGGGAGCGTAGGCGGCCAGACAATGAGCAGTTCTTC
CDR3aa: CASSDPPRDRERRRPDNEQFF
v_gene: TRBV2
j_gene: TRBJ2-1
d_gene: TRBD1
abundance: once

CDR3nt: TGTGCCAGCACCCACCCCCTCGGGACAGGGGATCCCGGGGAGCTGTTTTTT
CDR3aa: CASTHPLGTGDPGELFF
v_gene: TRBV6-1
j_gene: TRBJ2-2
d_gene: TRBD1
abundance: medium-sized

CDR3nt: TGCAGTGCGGACAGGATTGGGGCAGATACGCAGTATTTT
CDR3aa: CSADRIGADTQYF
v_gene: TRBV20-1
j_gene: TRBJ2-3
d_gene: TRBD1
abundance: many

CDR3nt: TGCAGTGCTAGTACGGGGGTCGGAAACACCATATATTTT
CDR3aa: CSASTGVGNTIYF
v_gene: TRBV20-1
j_gene: TRBJ1-3
d_gene: .
abundance: many

CDR3nt: TGCAGTGCTAGCTACAGTCACTATGGCTACACCTTC
CDR3aa: CSASYSHYGYTF
v_gene: TRBV20-1
j_gene: TRBJ1-2
d_gene: .
abundance: medium-sized

CDR3nt: TGTGCCAGCAGCTTAGAGGGAAGCATTTCACCCCTCCACTTT
CDR3aa: CASSLEGSISPLHF
v_gene: TRBV7-2
j_gene: TRBJ1-6
d_gene: .
abundance: many

CDR3nt: TGCAGCTTCACCACAGGGGGCTTACACACCTTC
CDR3aa: CSFTTGGLHTF
v_gene: TRBV29-1
j_gene: TRBJ1-2
d_gene: TRBD1
abundance: few

CDR3nt: TGTGCCAGCAGCCGCAATACGACGGGGAGGGGCAACGAGCAGTACTTC
CDR3aa: CASSRNTTGRGNEQYF
v_gene: TRBV7-2
j_gene: TRBJ2-7
d_gene: TRBD2
abundance: few

CDR3nt: TGTGCCAGCAGTGCCCAGTCGGTACAAACTAATGAAAAACTGTTTTTT
CDR3aa: CASSAQSVQTNEKLFF
v_gene: TRBV12-3/TRBV12-4
j_gene: TRBJ1-4
d_gene: .
abundance: many

CDR3nt: TGTGCCAGTAGTATCGACCGGTCTTACGAGCAGTACTTC
CDR3aa: CASSIDRSYEQYF
v_gene: TRBV19
j_gene: TRBJ2-7
d_gene: .
abundance: .

CDR3nt: TGTGCCAGCATGCCCCGCAGGGGGTATGGCTACACCTTC
CDR3aa: CASMPRRGYGYTF
v_gene: TRBV27
j_gene: TRBJ1-2
d_gene: TRBD1
abundance: medium-sized

CDR3nt: TGTGCCAGCTCCGGCGGAGTTGATCCCTACGAGCAGTACTTC
CDR3aa: CASSGGVDPYEQYF
v_gene: TRBV28
j_gene: TRBJ2-7
d_gene: .
abundance: medium-sized

CDR3nt: TGTACCAGCAGCCCCCGGGGACTAAACCAAGAGACCCAGTACTTC
CDR3aa: CTSSPRGLNQETQYF
v_gene: TRBV11-2
j_gene: TRBJ2-5
d_gene: TRBD2
abundance: .

CDR3nt: TGTGCCAGCAGGCCCGGACCCAGGGTCTGGGAGCAGTTCTTC
CDR3aa: CASRPGPRVWEQFF
v_gene: TRBV28
j_gene: TRBJ2-1
d_gene: .
abundance: many